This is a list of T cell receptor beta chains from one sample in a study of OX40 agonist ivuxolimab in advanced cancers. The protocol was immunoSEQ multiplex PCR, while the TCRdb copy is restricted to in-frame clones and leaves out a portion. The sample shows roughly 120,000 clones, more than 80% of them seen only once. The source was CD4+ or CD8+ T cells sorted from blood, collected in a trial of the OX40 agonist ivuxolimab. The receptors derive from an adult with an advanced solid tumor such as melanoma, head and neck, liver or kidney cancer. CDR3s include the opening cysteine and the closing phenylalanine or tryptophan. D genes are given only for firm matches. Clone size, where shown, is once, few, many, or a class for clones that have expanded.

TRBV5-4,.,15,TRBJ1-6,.,CASSLDSTNNSPLHF,TGTGCCAGCAGCTTGGACAGTACAAATAATTCACCCCTCCACTTT
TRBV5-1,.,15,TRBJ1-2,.,CASSLEAVANYGYTF,TGCGCCAGCAGCTTGGAGGCAGTCGCTAACTATGGCTACACCTTC
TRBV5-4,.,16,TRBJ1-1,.,CASSLIRAGMNTEAFF,TGTGCCAGCAGCTTGATCCGCGCAGGGATGAACACTGAAGCTTTCTTT
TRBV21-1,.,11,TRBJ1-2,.,CASGQDYGYTF,TGTGCCAGCGGACAGGATTATGGCTACACCTTC
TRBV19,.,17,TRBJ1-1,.,CASSIDQGGGADTEAFF,TGTGCCAGTAGTATAGATCAAGGCGGAGGGGCGGATACTGAAGCTTTCTTT
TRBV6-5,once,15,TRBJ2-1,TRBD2,CASSFGLAAINEQFF,TGTGCCAGCAGTTTTGGACTAGCGGCCATCAATGAGCAGTTCTTC
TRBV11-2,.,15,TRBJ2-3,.,CASSFTGASTDTQYF,TGTGCCAGCAGTTTTACAGGAGCTAGCACAGATACGCAGTATTTT
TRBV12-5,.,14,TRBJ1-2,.,CASGLGQDHYGYTF,TGTGCTAGTGGTTTAGGACAAGACCATTATGGCTACACCTTC
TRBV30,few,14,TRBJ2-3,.,CAWSTILSPDTQYF,TGTGCCTGGAGCACCATTCTCTCTCCAGATACGCAGTATTTT
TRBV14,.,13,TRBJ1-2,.,CASSQAGAGGYTF,TGTGCCAGCAGCCAAGCAGGGGCGGGTGGCTACACCTTC
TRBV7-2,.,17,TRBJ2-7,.,CASSLDSAGTHTYEQYF,TGTGCCAGCAGCTTAGACTCCGCCGGGACACATACCTACGAGCAGTACTTC